This TCR beta chain originates from a study of blood T cells in healthy people across ages (dated by TCRdb to between 2015 and 2017). Regarding the complete study: In model experiments, template switching captured about one uniquely barcoded TCR beta cDNA molecule for every two T cells. Age-related changes in TCR beta repertoire diversity were measured in the study by deep sequencing normalized with unique cDNA molecular identifiers. The donors were split into four age groups: young (average around 16 years), middle-aged (around 37), aged (about 56) and long-lived (roughly 77). To avoid experimental bias, donors of different ages were randomly spread across the sequencing lanes. Two additional independent replicas of 1 million unique cDNA reads from the same blood draw were analyzed for two donors (one aged 18 to 29 and one aged 80 or older).

The library was produced with 5' RACE. The sequencing machine was an Illumina HiSeq 2500. A second about 7 to 11 cycle PCR used a sample-barcoded 5' primer and a J-beta primer mix. A unique molecular identifier was introduced onto each TCR beta cDNA molecule by a template-switch 5' adaptor carrying 12 random nucleotides. At least 2.5 million CDR3-containing paired-end reads were obtained from each sample. All of the RNA was converted into first-strand cDNA using the Mint cDNA synthesis kit, with a TRBC-specific oligonucleotide serving as the primer. After uracil-DNA glycosylase treatment, a first 18-cycle PCR used universal primers M1SS and BC2_uni_R on all cDNA. As for how the authors treated the data: Normalization of each sample was performed by random selection of 1 million high-quality reads, each carrying a distinct molecular identifier. Reads with shared molecular identifiers were discarded instead of being binned into consensus sequences. MiTCR, with a Q25 quality threshold and the strictest error-elimination algorithm, was used for CDR3 identification, clonotype clustering and error correction. A nonparametric unseen species model with Euler transformation was used to estimate a lower bound on total TCR beta diversity. TCRdb itself trimmed the public reads at Q25 with fastp, ran MiXCR and retained productive beta chains. A single entry per CDR3 protein holds the most common genes and DNA from its merged rows. For this entry, the V and J calls and clone size follow TCRdb and not the study's own pipeline. Counted in this sample were about 1.4 million distinct CDR3 sequences; 45% to 70% of them appeared once. The top ten constitute more than 6% of the sample.

The roughly 39 donors, aged roughly 6 to 95 years, were systemically healthy Caucasian individuals from Russia. Ten milliliters of peripheral blood were drawn from each donor into EDTA-treated Vacutainer tubes. Ficoll-Paque density-gradient centrifugation was used to isolate PBMCs, with at least 6 million per sample. Trizol reagent was used to extract total RNA from the PBMCs, yielding at least 6 micrograms per sample. For every donor, an aliquot of PBMCs went through flow cytometry to measure the percentages of naive CD45RAhigh/CD27high T cells. Study-wide findings and limitations: A strong correlation was found between observed TCR beta diversity and the percentage of naive T cells measured by flow cytometry. Compared with the aged group, more naive CD4+ T cells, fewer expanded clones and increased TCR diversity were shown by the long-lived group, suggesting age selection. Observed TCR beta diversity per million T cells fell roughly linearly with age, and a significant reduction was already apparent by age roughly 40. Estimates of total diversity based on one million sequenced T cells were regarded as lower bounds and as underestimates. Donor CMV infection status was unknown, potentially confounding age-related changes in expanded clonotypes. Since profiling was done on bulk unsorted PBMCs, naive and antigen-experienced compartments could not be conclusively compared.

This clonotype has just a few counts. Its antigen specificity is not known. Qualities for individual bases were not recorded, and no much larger clone is one base off. The specimen sequenced was blood. The TCR was taken from a man younger than 30 in good health.

In nucleotide form, the sequence is TGTGCCAGCAGTGAAGAGGTGGGAGCCGACGAGCAGTACTTC. Its protein is CASSEEVGADEQYF. The receptor chain draws on TRBV6-1 and TRBJ2-7; TRBD2 is possibly the D segment (5 matching bases). Spanning cysteine to phenylalanine, the CDR3 consists of 14 amino acids. Only CDR3 DNA is held: 42 bases, read in frame from base 1. Per the germline V gene, MNHNS is the CDR1 and SASEGT is the CDR2. Trimming costs V 1 base and J 5 bases, and their ends lie 12 bases apart.